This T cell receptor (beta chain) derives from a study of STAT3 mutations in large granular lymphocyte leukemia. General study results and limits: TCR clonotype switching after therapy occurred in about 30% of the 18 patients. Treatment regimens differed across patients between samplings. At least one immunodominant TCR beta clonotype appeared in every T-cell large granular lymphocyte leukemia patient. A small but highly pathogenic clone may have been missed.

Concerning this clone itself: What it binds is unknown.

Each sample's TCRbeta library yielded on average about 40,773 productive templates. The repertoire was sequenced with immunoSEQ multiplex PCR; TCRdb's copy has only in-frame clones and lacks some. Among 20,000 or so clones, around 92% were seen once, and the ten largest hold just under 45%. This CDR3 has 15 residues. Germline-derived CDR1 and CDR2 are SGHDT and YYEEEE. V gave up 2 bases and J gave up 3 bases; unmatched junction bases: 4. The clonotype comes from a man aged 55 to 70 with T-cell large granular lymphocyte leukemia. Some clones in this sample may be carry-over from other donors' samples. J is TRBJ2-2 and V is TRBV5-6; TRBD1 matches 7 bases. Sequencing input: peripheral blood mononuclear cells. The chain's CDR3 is CASSFVQGDTGELFF. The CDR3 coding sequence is TGTGCCAGCAGCTTTGTTCAGGGGGACACCGGGGAGCTGTTTTTT.